Each of the 3 T cell receptor beta chains below was sequenced from the same sample in a study of blood T cell repertoires in COVID-19. Repertoires were generated with immunoSEQ multiplex PCR, while TCRdb's copy carries only in-frame clones and drops some. The sample shows 210,000 or so clones, around 82% of them seen only once. The specimen was PBMCs or T cells enriched from blood (not recorded which). Source of these receptors: a man aged 25-40 years with acute COVID-19.

The chain uses TRBV9 and TRBJ1-5; D is unclear. CDR3 length: 13 amino acids. Germline-derived CDR1 and CDR2 are SGDLS and YYNGEE. V was cut by 3 bases and J by 6 bases, with 10 bases left in between. The CDR3 nucleotides are TGTGCCAGCAGCGCGACTGGGAGTCAGCCCCAGCATTTT. As protein: CASSATGSQPQHF.

This chain connects TRBV5-5 to TRBJ2-1; 7 nucleotides line up with TRBD2. Germline assignment: CDR1 SGHKS and CDR2 YYEKEE (reference sequence). Unmatched junction bases numbered 23, after V lost 6 bases and J lost 8 bases. This CDR3 region has 18 residues. The CDR3 DNA reads as TGTGCCAGCACCGAATTGGGGGGGATAGGACTCCCCGGGCATGAGCAGTTCTTC. This gives the protein CASTELGGIGLPGHEQFF.

The chain is built from TRBV5-5 and TRBJ2-1; no clear D gene. Trimming shortened V by 1 base and J by 1 base, and 9 bases separated the two germline ends. Germline V gene sequence: CDR1 SGHKS, CDR2 YYEKEE (reference sequence). This CDR3 is 15 amino acids long. DNA of the CDR3: TGTGCCAGCAGCTTGTACGGGTTGTCCTACAATGAGCAGTTCTTC. Residues: CASSLYGLSYNEQFF. Supplemented by reference TRBV5-5 and TRBJ2-1, the full variable domain reads DAGVTQSPTHLIKTRGQQVTLRCSPISGHKSVSWYQQVLGQGPQFIFQYYEKEERGRGNFPDRFSARQFPNYSSELNVNALLLGDSALYLCASSLYGLSYNEQFFGPGTRLTVL.